This T cell receptor beta chain derives from a study of CXCR3-negative and CXCR3-positive naive CD8 T cells. Study-level results: The majority of assays used fresh PBMCs, and CXCR3 expression partially decreased after cryopreservation. Against CXCR3-negative naive cells, CXCR3-positive naive cells showed more hydrophobic TRB CDR3s.

Triplicate sorts of some 300,000 cells per CD8+ subset. Concerning this clonotype itself: Its antigen is undetermined.

In preparing the TRB cDNA libraries, 5' RACE with UMI labels was used. TCRdb reprocessed the 5' RACE reads; each CDR3 protein has one entry and no DNA is given. Its listing shows some 54,000 distinct CDR3 sequences. The length of the CDR3 is 13 residues. The sequenced sample consisted of naive CXCR3+ CD8+ T cells from blood. Described subset: CD45RO-CCR7+CD27+CD95- naive CD8+ T cells expressing CXCR3 (TNR3+). The source of this sequence is a human donor in good health. Some clones in this sample may be carry-over from other donors' samples. The J gene is TRBJ1-1, the V gene TRBV12-3 or TRBV12-4. The CDR3 here is CASSLYLNTEAFF.